This T cell receptor (beta chain) was sequenced for a study of shared clonotypes between healthy human individuals. Study results and limitations: Between four donors, naive CD4 clonotypes were shared at a level of about 5%.

Produced via immunoSEQ multiplex PCR; TCRdb's table is partial and in-frame only. Of a few million clones listed, 90% to 95% are singletons. This CDR3 has 12 residues. Trimming removed 0 bases from V and 3 bases from J, with 2 bases in between. Germline values: CDR1 SQVTM, CDR2 ANQGSEA. In the CD4+ fraction, cells were divided into CD45RA+ naive and CD45RA-negative memory subsets. Comment on this clone: The antigen remains undetermined. The same CDR3 can be traced to other DNA sequences in this sample.

The sequencing sample was made of naive CD4+ T cells sorted from blood. Sample subset: CD45RA+ positively selected. The V gene is TRBV29-1, the J gene TRBJ2-2; D is undetermined. The sequence was obtained from a man aged 18 to 29 in good health. CDR3 sequence reads: CSVEEDTGELFF. The CDR3 bases are TGCAGCGTTGAAGAGGACACCGGGGAGCTGTTTTTT.